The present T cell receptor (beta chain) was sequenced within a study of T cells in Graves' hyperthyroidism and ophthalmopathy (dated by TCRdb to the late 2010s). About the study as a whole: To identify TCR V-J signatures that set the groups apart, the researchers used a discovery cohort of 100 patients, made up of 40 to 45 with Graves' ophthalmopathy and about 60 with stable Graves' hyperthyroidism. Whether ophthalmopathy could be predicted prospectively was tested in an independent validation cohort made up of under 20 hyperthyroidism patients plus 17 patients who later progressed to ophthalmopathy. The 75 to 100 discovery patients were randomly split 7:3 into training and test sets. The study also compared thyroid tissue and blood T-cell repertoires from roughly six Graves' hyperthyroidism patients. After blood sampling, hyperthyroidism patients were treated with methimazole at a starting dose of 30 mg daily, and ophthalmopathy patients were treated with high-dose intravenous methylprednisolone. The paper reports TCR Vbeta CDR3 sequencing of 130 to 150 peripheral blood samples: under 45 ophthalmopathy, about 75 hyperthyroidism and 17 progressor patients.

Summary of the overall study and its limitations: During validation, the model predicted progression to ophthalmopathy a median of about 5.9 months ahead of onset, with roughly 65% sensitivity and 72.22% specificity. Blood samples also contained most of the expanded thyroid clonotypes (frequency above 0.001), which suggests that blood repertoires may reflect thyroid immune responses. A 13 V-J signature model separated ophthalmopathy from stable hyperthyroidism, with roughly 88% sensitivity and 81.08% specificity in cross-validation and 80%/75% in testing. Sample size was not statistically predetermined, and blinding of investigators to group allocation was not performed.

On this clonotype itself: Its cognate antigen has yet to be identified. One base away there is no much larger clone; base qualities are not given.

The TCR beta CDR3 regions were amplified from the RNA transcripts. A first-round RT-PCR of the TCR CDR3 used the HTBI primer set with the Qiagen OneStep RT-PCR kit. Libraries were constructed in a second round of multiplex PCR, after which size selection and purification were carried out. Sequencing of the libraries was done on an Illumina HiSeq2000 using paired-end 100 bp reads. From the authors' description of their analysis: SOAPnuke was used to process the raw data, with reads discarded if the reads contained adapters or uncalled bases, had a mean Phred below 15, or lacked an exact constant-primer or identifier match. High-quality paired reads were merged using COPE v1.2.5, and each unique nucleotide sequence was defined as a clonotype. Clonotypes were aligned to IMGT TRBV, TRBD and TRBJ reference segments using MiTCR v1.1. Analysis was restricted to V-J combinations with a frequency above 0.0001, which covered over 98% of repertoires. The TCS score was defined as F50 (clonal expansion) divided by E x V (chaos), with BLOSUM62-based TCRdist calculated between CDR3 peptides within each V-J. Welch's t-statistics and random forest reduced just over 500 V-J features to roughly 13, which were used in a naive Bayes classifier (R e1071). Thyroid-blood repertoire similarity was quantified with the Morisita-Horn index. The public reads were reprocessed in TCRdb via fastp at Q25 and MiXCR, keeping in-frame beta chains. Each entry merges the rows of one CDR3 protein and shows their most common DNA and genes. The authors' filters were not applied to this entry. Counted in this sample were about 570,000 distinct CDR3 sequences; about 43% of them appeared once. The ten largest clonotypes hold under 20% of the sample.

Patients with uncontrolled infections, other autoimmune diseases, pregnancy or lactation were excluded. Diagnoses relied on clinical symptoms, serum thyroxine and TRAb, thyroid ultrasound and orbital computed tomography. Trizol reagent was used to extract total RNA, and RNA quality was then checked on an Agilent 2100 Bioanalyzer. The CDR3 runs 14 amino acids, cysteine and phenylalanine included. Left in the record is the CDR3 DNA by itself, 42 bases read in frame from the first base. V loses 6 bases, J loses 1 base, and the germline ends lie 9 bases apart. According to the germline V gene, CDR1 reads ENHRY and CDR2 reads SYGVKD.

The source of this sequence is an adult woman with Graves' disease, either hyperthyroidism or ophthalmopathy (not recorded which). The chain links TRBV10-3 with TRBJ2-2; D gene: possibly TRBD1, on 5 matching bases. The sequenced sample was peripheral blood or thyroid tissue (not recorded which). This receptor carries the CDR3 CAISDTGNTGELFF. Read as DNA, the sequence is TGTGCCATCAGCGATACAGGGAACACCGGGGAGCTGTTTTTT.